The 29 T cell receptor beta chains below were found in one sample sequenced in a study of breast tumors, draining lymph nodes, adjacent tissues. A single record per CDR3 protein comes from TCRdb applying MiXCR to the multiplex PCR reads. The sample includes roughly 14,000 distinct CDR3 sequences, 50% to 70% of them seen just once. The sequenced sample was tumor-adjacent breast tissue. The receptors were sampled from a female donor with breast cancer. Some clones in this sample may be carry-over from other donors' samples.

Within the sample, this clonotype is medium-sized. The V gene is TRBV5-8, the J gene TRBJ1-2; D is possibly TRBD1 (6 bases). The CDR3 covers 15 residues. V lost 0 bases and J lost 5, with 14 bases in between. Germline V CDR1 and CDR2: SGHTS, YDEGEE. For the CDR3, the DNA is TGTGCCAGCAGCTTGGCCCCCGGACAGACATATGGCTACACCTTC. Its protein is CASSLAPGQTYGYTF.

V usage is TRBV11-2 and J usage is TRBJ2-5; 10 bases match TRBD2. This CDR3 comprises 18 residues. Germline values: CDR1 SGHAT, CDR2 FQNNGV. The V gene end was trimmed by 6 bases and the J gene end by 3 bases; junction bases not matched to a gene: 16. Written as DNA, the CDR3 is TGTGCCAGCAGAACTCCGGGACTAGCGCAAGTCCACAAAGAGACCCAGTACTTC. Its protein is CASRTPGLAQVHKETQYF.

This clonotype was picked up many times. The rearrangement joins TRBV19 to TRBJ2-3; D not resolved. This CDR3 has 12 residues. CDR1 is LNHDA, CDR2 SQIVND, per germline (reference sequence). Trimming removed 1 base from V and 3 bases from J, with 2 bases in between. CDR3 nucleotide sequence: TGTGCCAGTAGTATAGGAACAGATACGCAGTATTTT. It yields the protein CASSIGTDTQYF. Using reference TRBV19 and TRBJ2-3 for the parts outside the CDR3, the full variable domain is DGGITQSPKYLFRKEGQNVTLSCEQNLNHDAMYWYRQDPGQGLRLIYYSQIVNDFQKGDIAEGYSVSREKKESFPLTVTSAQKNPTAFYLCASSIGTDTQYFGPGTRLTVL.

V gene TRBV20-1 combines with J gene TRBJ1-2; D remains ambiguous. Trimming shortened V by 3 bases and J by 5 bases, and 13 bases separated the two germline ends. Germline loops: CDR1 DFQATT, CDR2 SNEGSKA (reference sequence). This CDR3 contains 13 residues. The CDR3 nucleotides are TGCAGTGCTAGCCGTTCAGGTGGATATGGCTACACCTTC. This encodes CSASRSGGYGYTF.

In its sample, this clonotype was seen many times. A much more abundant neighbour one base away suggests this may be a read error. The V gene is TRBV6-6, the J gene TRBJ2-6; 7 bases agree with TRBD1. The CDR3 has 17 amino acids. Looked up from germline, CDR1 is MNHNY and CDR2 is SVGAGI (reference sequence). V shed 6 bases and J 1 base; nucleotides not matched to a gene: 9. The CDR3 DNA is TGTGCCAGCAGACCACAGGGGTTGTCATCTGGGGCCAACGTCCTGACTTTC. It encodes CASRPQGLSSGANVLTF.

The chain is built from TRBV5-8 and TRBJ2-3; 8 nucleotides match TRBD1. Germline loops: CDR1 SGHTS, CDR2 YDEGEE. With 4 bases clipped from V and 2 bases from J, the junction kept 3 bases outside the gene matches. This CDR3 has 14 amino acids. This chain's CDR3 is CASSKGQATDTQYF. In nucleotides, the CDR3 is TGTGCCAGCAGCAAGGGACAGGCCACAGATACGCAGTATTTT.

On this clonotype: One end of the junction varies from germline; a read error may be responsible. The V and J genes are TRBV9 and TRBJ2-7, with D possibly matching TRBD2 (6 bases). CDR1 SGDLS and CDR2 YYNGEE come from the germline V gene. The CDR3 covers 14 residues. The CDR3: CASSVGGIPLQQSF. CDR3 DNA: TGTGCCAGCAGCGTAGGCGGGATTCCCTTACAGCAGTCCTTC.

This rearrangement joins TRBV29-1 to TRBJ1-2, with TRBD1 matching over 7 bases. This CDR3 region has 15 residues. Unmatched junction bases numbered 13, after V lost 7 bases and J lost 2 bases. Germline CDR1 is SQVTM and CDR2 is ANQGSEA. CDR3 sequence reads: CSAYGTARVNYGYTF. CDR3 in DNA: TGCAGCGCTTACGGGACAGCGCGCGTAAACTATGGCTACACCTTC.

J is TRBJ1-5 and V is TRBV5-1; unclear D gene. V was pared by 0 bases and J by 3 bases, with 10 bases between. Germline-derived CDR1 and CDR2 are SGHRS and YFSETQ. The CDR3 extends over 15 amino acids. The CDR3 sequence is CASSLGVGYNQPQHF. The DNA of the CDR3 is TGCGCCAGCAGCTTGGGAGTGGGGTACAATCAGCCCCAGCATTTT.

This clonotype occurred many times. The genes are TRBV7-6 and TRBJ2-1; D call uncertain. The CDR3 length is 12 residues. Germline CDR1 is SGHVS and CDR2 is FNYEAQ. Trimming removed 5 bases at V and 6 bases at J, with 8 bases between. Written as DNA, the CDR3 is TGTGCCAGCAGCCAGACGGGCAATGAGCAGTTCTTC. It encodes CASSQTGNEQFF. Combining the CDR3 with reference TRBV7-6 and TRBJ2-1 gives the whole variable domain GAGVSQSPRYKVTKRGQDVALRCDPISGHVSLYWYRQALGQGPEFLTYFNYEAQQDKSGLPNDRFSAERPEGSISTLTIQRTEQRDSAMYRCASSQTGNEQFFGPGTRLTVL.

This clonotype was picked up many times. A much larger clone differs from this one at a single base, so this may be a read error. V gene TRBV20-1 combines with J gene TRBJ2-7; TRBD2 is a possible D gene (6 bases). V was pared by 4 bases and J by 0 bases, with 19 bases between. The CDR3 has 16 residues. CDR1 is DFQATT, CDR2 SNEGSKA, per germline (reference sequence). The CDR3: CSANSQAGQSSYEQYF. In nucleotides, the CDR3 is TGCAGTGCTAACTCCCAAGCGGGTCAATCCTCCTACGAGCAGTACTTC.

The genes are TRBV12-1 and TRBJ2-1; the table names TRBD1, a call not compared with the DNA. TRBV12-1 is an annotated pseudogene. CDR3 length: 15 residues. CDR3 protein: CASSPPGETDNEQFF. The CDR3 DNA is TGTGCCAGCAGCCCCCCGGGGGAGACGGACAATGAGCAGTTCTTC.

This clonotype was observed at least ten times. J is TRBJ1-3 and V is TRBV27; D call uncertain. The CDR3 runs 14 residues. Germline assignment: CDR1 MNHEY and CDR2 SMNVEV (reference sequence). The V end was cut by 5 bases, the J end by 2 bases, with 10 bases between. The CDR3 nucleotides read TGTGCCAGCAGTCGGGTCCCCCCTGGAAACACCATATATTTT. This sequence encodes CASSRVPPGNTIYF.

This clonotype was found many times. This CDR3 reads CASSLRGQNTGELFF. As DNA, the CDR3 is TGTGCCAGCAGCTTGAGGGGGCAGAACACCGGGGAGCTGTTTTTT. This rearrangement joins TRBV11-2 to TRBJ2-2, with 7 nucleotides matching TRBD1. V lost 3 bases to trimming and J lost 1 base; unmatched junction nucleotides: 2. This CDR3 has 15 amino acids. CDR1 is SGHAT, CDR2 FQNNGV, per germline. Full variable domain (rest looked up from reference TRBV11-2 and TRBJ2-2): EAGVAQSPRYKIIEKRQSVAFWCNPISGHATLYWYQQILGQGPKLLIQFQNNGVVDDSQLPKDRFSAERLKGVDSTLKIQPAKLEDSAVYLCASSLRGQNTGELFFGEGSRLTVL.

The chain joins TRBV9 to TRBJ2-2; 8 nucleotides line up with TRBD1. The CDR3 has 15 residues. In germline, CDR1 is SGDLS, CDR2 YYNGEE. The V segment lost 3 bases and the J segment 3 bases; nucleotides outside the gene matches: 4. CDR3 loop: CASSATGVDTGELFF. The CDR3 DNA sequence: TGTGCCAGCAGCGCGACAGGGGTAGACACCGGGGAGCTGTTTTTT.

The chain couples TRBV29-1 to TRBJ1-3; tentative D call: TRBD1 (5 bases). Trimming stripped 5 bases from V and 4 bases from J, with 15 bases between. CDR3 length: 14 residues. Germline V CDR1 and CDR2: SQVTM, ANQGSEA. The CDR3 sequence is CSVYGGINGNTIYF. CDR3 nucleotide sequence: TGCAGCGTTTACGGGGGGATAAACGGAAACACCATATATTTT.

V usage is TRBV20-1 and J usage is TRBJ2-7; 16 bases line up with TRBD2. Unmatched junction bases numbered 5, after V lost 6 bases and J lost 9 bases. There are 13 residues in the CDR3. Germline values: CDR1 DFQATT, CDR2 SNEGSKA (reference sequence). CDR3 DNA: TGCAGTGCCCCGGGACTAGCGGGAGGGGTGCAGTACTTC. Translated, it gives CSAPGLAGGVQYF.

This rearrangement joins TRBV2 to TRBJ2-2; D is uncertain. V shed 4 bases and J shed 2 bases, with 5 bases lying between them. Germline V gives CDR1 SNHLY, CDR2 FYNNEI. The CDR3 covers 13 residues. The CDR3, as DNA: TGTGCCAGCAGTGTAGCAAACACCGGGGAGCTGTTTTTT. This codes for CASSVANTGELFF.

This clonotype was observed once. Germline and junction disagree at one end, which may indicate a read error. The chain uses TRBV7-2 and TRBJ1-5, with a tentative D call TRBD1 (5 bases). CDR3 length: 15 residues. Germline V gives CDR1 SGHTA, CDR2 FQGNSA. The CDR3: CANSLALGGGRPQHF. CDR3 DNA sequence: TGTGCCAACAGCTTAGCGCTCGGGGGAGGTCGGCCCCAGCATTTT.

Concerning this clonotype: The junction shows a germline mismatch at one end, possibly a read error. The genes are TRBV7-9 and TRBJ2-3, with 9 positions matching TRBD2. The CDR3 runs to 13 residues. CDR1 is SEHNR and CDR2 is FQNEAQ in the germline V gene (reference sequence). The CDR3 sequence: CAGSQAGGDTQYF. The CDR3 DNA sequence: TGTGCCGGCAGCCAAGCGGGAGGTGATACGCAGTATTTT.

Ten or more counts support this clonotype. The chain combines TRBV4-3 with TRBJ2-1, with a tentative D call TRBD1 (6 bases). V was pared by 0 bases and J by 0 bases, with 9 bases between. The CDR3 is 16 amino acids. Germline CDR1 reads LGHNA; CDR2 reads YSLEER. CDR3 in amino acids: CASSQDQGGSYNEQFF. Here the CDR3 DNA reads TGCGCCAGCAGCCAAGATCAAGGGGGCTCCTACAATGAGCAGTTCTTC.

This clonotype has a handful of counts. V usage is TRBV6-5 and J usage is TRBJ1-5, with D maybe TRBD1 (6 bases). V was trimmed by 2 bases and J by 2 bases, leaving 7 bases between them. The length of the CDR3 is 14 residues. From germline, CDR1 is MNHEY and CDR2 SVGAGI. The CDR3 sequence is CASSYRQGNQPQHF. CDR3 DNA: TGTGCCAGCAGTTACCGACAGGGCAATCAGCCCCAGCATTTT.

The rearrangement joins TRBV20-1 to TRBJ2-7, with D perhaps matching TRBD1 (6 bases). This CDR3 region has 15 residues. V lost 2 bases and J 1 base, leaving 15 bases between the germline ends. CDR1 and CDR2 (germline): DFQATT, SNEGSKA (reference sequence). The CDR3 region has the DNA TGCAGTGCTAGACCCCCCGGCAGGGGTTCCTACGAGCAGTACTTC. Its translation: CSARPPGRGSYEQYF.

This clonotype was observed at least ten times. This sequence joins TRBV7-2 and TRBJ2-1; D is possibly TRBD2 (5 bases). Per the germline V gene, CDR1 is SGHTA and CDR2 is FQGNSA. The V end was cut by 8 bases, the J end by 4 bases, with 12 bases between. This CDR3 has 13 residues. The CDR3 reads CASEASRYNEQFF. The CDR3, as DNA: TGTGCCAGCGAGGCTAGCAGATACAATGAGCAGTTCTTC.

This clonotype was seen only a few times. The chain recombines TRBV7-9 with TRBJ2-7; D gene unclear. CDR3 length: 12 residues. Trimming took off 3 bases at V and 5 bases at J, with 8 bases between the two ends. The germline CDR1 and CDR2 sequences are SEHNR and FQNEAQ (reference sequence). CDR3 DNA: TGTGCCAGCAGCTTGGGCCTAAACGAGCAGTACTTC. It specifies CASSLGLNEQYF.

V usage is TRBV19 and J usage is TRBJ2-3; tentative D call: TRBD2 (5 bases). The germline V gene encodes CDR1 LNHDA and CDR2 SQIVND (reference sequence). CDR3 length: 14 residues. The V end was cut by 3 bases, the J end by 6 bases, with 13 bases between. For the CDR3, the DNA is TGTGCCAGTAGTATCTCGGCGGAGGTGGATACGCAGTATTTT. Its translation: CASSISAEVDTQYF.

Written as DNA, the CDR3 is TGTGCCAGCAGCTTGGGCAGCCAAGAGACCCAGTACTTC. This gives the protein CASSLGSQETQYF. The chain carries TRBV7-2 and TRBJ2-5; D not certain. The CDR3 is 13 residues long. V was pared by 3 bases and J by 1 base, with 6 bases between. CDR1 is SGHTA, CDR2 FQGNSA, per germline.

This clonotype has ten or more counts. The V call is TRBV30, the J call TRBJ1-5, with unresolved D. The V end was cut by 0 bases, the J end by 0 bases, with 9 bases between. CDR3 length: 15 amino acids. Germline V gene data show CDR1 as GTSNPN and CDR2 as SVGIG (reference sequence). The CDR3 nucleotides read TGTGCCTGGAGTGTATCTGGCGCTAGCAATCAGCCCCAGCATTTT. It translates to CAWSVSGASNQPQHF.

This clonotype was detected only a few times. The rearrangement links TRBV10-3 to TRBJ2-6; tentative D call: TRBD1 (6 bases). Trimming removed 4 bases from V and 4 bases from J, with 8 bases in between. Germline V gene sequence: CDR1 ENHRY, CDR2 SYGVKD. CDR3 length equals 14 residues. The CDR3 spells CAISAGVGANVLTF. CDR3 sequence (DNA): TGTGCCATCAGTGCAGGGGTCGGGGCCAACGTCCTGACTTTC.